These 23 T cell receptor beta chains share one sample of origin, sequenced in a study of long-term antiretroviral therapy in people with HIV. Investigators performed immunoSEQ version v3.0 at survey level. Sequenced by immunoSEQ multiplex PCR; TCRdb stores in-frame clones only, minus some. The sample has 25,000 to 30,000 clones, 95% seen once. Sequenced here: unsorted PBMCs, sampled 5.3 years after starting antiretroviral therapy. Every receptor here comes from a man between 25 and 39 years old with HIV.

The chain has TRBV6-5 and TRBJ1-6; D not certain. Trimming cost V 7 bases and J 8 bases, with 18 bases left between them. This CDR3 has 15 amino acids. The germline CDR1 and CDR2 sequences are MNHEY and SVGAGI. As DNA, the CDR3 is TGTGCCAGCACCTTTGAGGCAGCGGGATATTCACCCCTCCACTTT. Encoded protein: CASTFEAAGYSPLHF.

This rearrangement joins TRBV10-2 to TRBJ2-3; 8 bases align to TRBD2. Looked up from germline, CDR1 is WSHSY and CDR2 is SAAADI. The CDR3 length is 15 residues. J was trimmed by 3 bases and V by 2 bases; bases with no gene match: 4. The CDR3 sequence is CASSEAGGWTDTQYF. CDR3 DNA sequence: TGCGCCAGCAGTGAGGCGGGGGGCTGGACAGATACGCAGTATTTT.

The CDR3 loop reads CASSPGTSDYNEQFF. In nucleotides, the CDR3 is TGTGCCAGCAGCCCGGGGACTAGCGACTACAATGAGCAGTTCTTC. This sequence joins TRBV11-2 and TRBJ2-1, with 10 bases lining up with TRBD2. The J segment lost 3 bases and the V segment lost 5 bases, leaving 4 bases of the junction unmatched. The CDR3 loop spans 15 amino acids. Germline lookup yields CDR1 SGHAT and CDR2 FQNNGV.

The chain uses TRBV27 and TRBJ1-4; tentative D call: TRBD1 (6 bases). V gave up 3 bases and J gave up 4 bases, with 15 bases separating them. Looked up from germline, CDR1 is MNHEY and CDR2 is SMNVEV (reference sequence). The CDR3 runs 16 residues. The CDR3 DNA sequence: TGTGCCAGCAGTTTCCCGGGCAGGGGATATAATGAAAAACTGTTTTTT. Its translation is CASSFPGRGYNEKLFF. Complete variable domain (other parts from reference TRBV27 and TRBJ1-4): EAQVTQNPRYLITVTGKKLTVTCSQNMNHEYMSWYRQDPGLGLRQIYYSMNVEVTDKGDVPEGYKVSRKEKRNFPLILESPSPNQTSLYFCASSFPGRGYNEKLFFGSGTQLSVL.

This CDR3 is CASRPGQNTEAFF. In DNA form, the CDR3 reads TGCGCCAGCAGACCGGGACAGAACACTGAAGCTTTCTTT. This chain uses TRBV4-3 with TRBJ1-1, with TRBD1 as a possible D gene (6 bases). Per the germline V gene, CDR1 is LGHNA and CDR2 is YSLEER. The CDR3 loop spans 13 amino acids. Trimming stripped 6 bases from V and 1 base from J, with 9 bases between.

This clone was picked up one time. The chain links TRBV7-9 to TRBJ1-1; tentatively, D is TRBD1 (6 bases). Trimming pared 5 bases from V and 11 bases from J, leaving 15 bases between. Germline values: CDR1 SEHNR, CDR2 FQNEAQ (reference sequence). This CDR3 is 12 amino acids long. CDR3 in DNA: TGTGCCAGCAGCACAGACAGGATACGGGCTTTCTTT. Translation gives CASSTDRIRAFF.

CDR3 residues: CASSPRGRSSGANVLTF. DNA for the CDR3: TGCGCCAGCAGTCCACGCGGGAGGTCTTCTGGGGCCAACGTCCTGACTTTC. The J gene is TRBJ2-6, the V gene TRBV4-3; 8 bases map to TRBD2. J gave up 1 base and V 6 bases, and 8 bases lay outside the gene matches. Germline values: CDR1 LGHNA, CDR2 YSLEER. CDR3 length equals 17 residues.

The rearrangement uses TRBV4-2 and TRBJ1-1; D may be TRBD1 (6 bases). V was cut by 7 bases and J by 1 base, with 10 bases left in between. CDR3 length: 13 amino acids. CDR1 is LGHNA and CDR2 is YNFKEQ in the germline V gene. The CDR3 sequence is CASKPGENTEAFF. For the CDR3, the DNA is TGTGCCAGCAAGCCAGGGGAGAACACTGAAGCTTTCTTT.

The CDR3 sequence is CASSTTSGGTDTQYF. For the CDR3, the DNA is TGTGCCAGCAGCACGACTAGCGGGGGCACAGATACGCAGTATTTT. The chain employs TRBV13 and TRBJ2-3; 11 bases match TRBD2. The CDR3 extends over 15 amino acids. Germline loops: CDR1 PRHDT, CDR2 FYEKMQ (reference sequence). J was trimmed by 1 base and V by 5 bases; bases with no gene match: 2.

This clone appeared a single time. This chain joins TRBV7-3 and TRBJ1-3, with a weak D call TRBD1 (5 bases). There are 14 residues in the CDR3. Germline CDR1 is SGHTA and CDR2 is FQGTGA. V gave up 6 bases and J gave up 11 bases, with 20 bases separating them. The CDR3 here is CASRPTGGSGPIYF. For the CDR3, the DNA is TGTGCCAGCAGACCAACTGGGGGGAGTGGGCCCATATATTTT.

V and J are TRBV4-2 and TRBJ2-1; 9 positions agree with TRBD2. Per germline, CDR1 LGHNA and CDR2 YNFKEQ. This CDR3 spans 15 amino acids. After removal of 4 bases from V and 8 bases from J, the junction contained 9 bases not matched to a gene. CDR3 sequence: CASSPSGGGADEQFF. The CDR3 DNA is TGTGCCAGCAGCCCCTCAGGCGGGGGGGCCGATGAGCAGTTCTTC.

The chain carries TRBV10-2 and TRBJ2-7; the D gene is possibly TRBD1 (6 bases). Germline-derived CDR1 and CDR2 are WSHSY and SAAADI. This CDR3 is built from 13 residues. Trimming removed 8 bases at V and 0 bases at J, with 11 bases between. The CDR3 is CASLPDSSYEQYF. The CDR3 DNA reads as TGCGCCAGCCTCCCGGACAGCTCCTACGAGCAGTACTTC.

The genes are TRBV10-3 and TRBJ1-1; no firm D call. Trimming took off 3 bases at V and 0 bases at J, with 11 bases between the two ends. CDR1 is ENHRY, CDR2 SYGVKD, per germline. CDR3 size: 15 residues. The CDR3 sequence is CAISDGEIMNTEAFF. The CDR3 nucleotides are TGTGCCATCAGTGACGGGGAAATCATGAACACTGAAGCTTTCTTT.

The chain combines TRBV7-2 with TRBJ2-7; no clear D gene. V dropped 3 bases and J dropped 0 bases, with 9 bases sitting between them. This CDR3 comprises 14 residues. The germline CDR1 and CDR2 sequences are SGHTA and FQGNSA. The CDR3 loop reads CASSFAGSSYEQYF. CDR3 coding DNA: TGTGCCAGCAGCTTTGCCGGGTCCTCCTACGAGCAGTACTTC.

The CDR3 reads CASSSGLAGGTDTQYF. The CDR3 DNA reads TGTGCCAGCAGCTCGGGACTAGCGGGGGGGACAGATACGCAGTATTTT. This sequence joins TRBV7-2 and TRBJ2-3; 16 positions match TRBD2. This CDR3 is built from 16 residues. After removal of 4 bases from V and 3 bases from J, the junction contained 1 base not matched to a gene. Germline lookup yields CDR1 SGHTA and CDR2 FQGNSA. Based on the CDR3 plus reference TRBV7-2 and TRBJ2-3, the full variable domain is GAGVSQSPSNKVTEKGKDVELRCDPISGHTALYWYRQSLGQGLEFLIYFQGNSAPDKSGLPSDRFSAERTGGSVSTLTIQRTQQEDSAVYLCASSSGLAGGTDTQYFGPGTRLTVL.

V usage is TRBV2 and J usage is TRBJ1-6; 7 nucleotides align to TRBD1. The CDR3 consists of 15 residues. From germline, CDR1 is SNHLY and CDR2 FYNNEI. Trimming at V came to 4 bases and at J to 4 bases, leaving 4 bases not matched to a gene. In DNA form, the CDR3 reads TGTGCCAGCAGTGGGGGGACAGAATATAATTCACCCCTCCACTTT. It yields the protein CASSGGTEYNSPLHF.

Points on this clone: At one end, the junction sequence differs from germline, possibly due to a read error. The rearrangement links TRBV30 to TRBJ1-1; D unclear. The CDR3 length is 14 residues. Germline values: CDR1 GTSNPN, CDR2 SVGIG (reference sequence). The CDR3 loop reads CASSSWEGFTEAFF. In DNA form, the CDR3 reads TGTGCCTCGAGTTCGTGGGAAGGCTTCACTGAAGCTTTCTTT.

The rearrangement joins TRBV7-2 to TRBJ1-1; no clear D. Germline CDR1 SGHTA, CDR2 FQGNSA. The CDR3 extends over 13 amino acids. Trimming cost V 5 bases and J 2 bases, with 9 bases left between them. The CDR3 sequence: CASSLERNTEAFF. The DNA of the CDR3 is TGTGCCAGCAGCCTAGAGAGAAACACTGAAGCTTTCTTT.

The chain employs TRBV10-3 and TRBJ2-1; perhaps D is TRBD1 or TRBD2 (5 bases each). Deletions cut 10 bases from V and 6 bases from J, with 19 bases between. The CDR3 loop spans 14 amino acids. The V gene's germline CDR1 is ENHRY and CDR2 SYGVKD. The CDR3 bases are TGTGCCAGCAATGGGGGAACCTATCCCAATGAGCAGTTCTTC. It translates to CASNGGTYPNEQFF.

The chain uses TRBV7-2 and TRBJ1-5; 10 nucleotides match TRBD1. V dropped 2 bases and J dropped 5; count of bases not matched to a gene: 9. The germline V gene has CDR1 SGHTA and CDR2 FQGNSA. The CDR3 covers 17 residues. CDR3 loop: CASSLYPLGQGYQPQHF. The CDR3 DNA reads TGTGCCAGCAGCTTATATCCTTTGGGACAGGGGTATCAGCCCCAGCATTTT. Based on the CDR3 plus reference TRBV7-2 and TRBJ1-5, the full variable domain is GAGVSQSPSNKVTEKGKDVELRCDPISGHTALYWYRQSLGQGLEFLIYFQGNSAPDKSGLPSDRFSAERTGGSVSTLTIQRTQQEDSAVYLCASSLYPLGQGYQPQHFGDGTRLSIL.

The CDR3 sequence is CASSLGGRLTDTQYF. The CDR3 DNA sequence: TGTGCCAGCAGCTTGGGGGGGCGCCTCACAGATACGCAGTATTTT. This chain uses TRBV5-5 with TRBJ2-3; possible D gene TRBD1, 6 bases. V was pared by 0 bases and J by 2 bases, with 10 bases between. The germline CDR1 and CDR2 sequences are SGHKS and YYEKEE (reference sequence). The CDR3 extends over 15 amino acids.

This chain's CDR3 is CASSFRGGAPNGELFF. CDR3 coding DNA: TGCGCCAGCAGCTTTCGTGGGGGGGCCCCCAACGGGGAGCTGTTTTTT. The chain recombines TRBV5-1 with TRBJ2-2; D is possibly TRBD2 (7 bases). Deletions cut 2 bases from V and 7 bases from J, with 18 bases between. The CDR3 contains 16 residues. CDR1 and CDR2 from the germline V gene are SGHRS and YFSETQ.

This clone came up a few times. The genes are TRBV2 and TRBJ1-6; TRBD1 matches at 9 bases. CDR1 is SNHLY, CDR2 FYNNEI, per germline. CDR3 size: 14 residues. V dropped 6 bases and J dropped 9; count of bases not matched to a gene: 6. The CDR3 nucleotides read TGTGCCAGCAGAGCACCGGGACAGGGTTCACCCCTCCACTTT. Amino acids: CASRAPGQGSPLHF. The full variable domain, with the rest looked up from reference TRBV2 and TRBJ1-6, is EPEVTQTPSHQVTQMGQEVILRCVPISNHLYFYWYRQILGQKVEFLVSFYNNEISEKSEIFDDQFSVERPDGSNFTLKIRSTKLEDSAMYFCASRAPGQGSPLHFGNGTRLTVT.